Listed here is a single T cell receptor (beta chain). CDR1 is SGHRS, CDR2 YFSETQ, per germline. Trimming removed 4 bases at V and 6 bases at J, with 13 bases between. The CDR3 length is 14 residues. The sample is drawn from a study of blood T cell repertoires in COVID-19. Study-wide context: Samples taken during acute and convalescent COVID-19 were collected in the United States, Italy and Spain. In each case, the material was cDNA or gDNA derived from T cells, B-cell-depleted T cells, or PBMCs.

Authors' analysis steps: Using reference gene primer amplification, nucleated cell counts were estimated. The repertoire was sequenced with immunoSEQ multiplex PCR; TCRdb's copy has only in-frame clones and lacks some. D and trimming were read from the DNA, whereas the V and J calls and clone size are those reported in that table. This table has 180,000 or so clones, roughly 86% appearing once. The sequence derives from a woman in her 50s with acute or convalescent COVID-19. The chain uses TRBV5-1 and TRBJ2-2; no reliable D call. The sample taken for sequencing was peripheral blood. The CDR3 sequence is CASSPGLVPGELFF. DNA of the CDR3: TGCGCCAGCAGCCCTGGCCTAGTGCCCGGGGAGCTGTTTTTT.